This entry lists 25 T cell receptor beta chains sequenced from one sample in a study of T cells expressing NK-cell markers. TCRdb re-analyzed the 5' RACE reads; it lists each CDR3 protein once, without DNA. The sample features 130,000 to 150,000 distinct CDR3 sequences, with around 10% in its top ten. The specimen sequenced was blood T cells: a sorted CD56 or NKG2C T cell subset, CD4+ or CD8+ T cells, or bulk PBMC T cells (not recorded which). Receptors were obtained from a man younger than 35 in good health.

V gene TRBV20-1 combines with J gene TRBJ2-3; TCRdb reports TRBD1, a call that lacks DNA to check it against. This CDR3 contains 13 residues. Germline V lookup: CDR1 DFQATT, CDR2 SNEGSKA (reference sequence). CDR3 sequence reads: CSVSAGGTDTQYF.

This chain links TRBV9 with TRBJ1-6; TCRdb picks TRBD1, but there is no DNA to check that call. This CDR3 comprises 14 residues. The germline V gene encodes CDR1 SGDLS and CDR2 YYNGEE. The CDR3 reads CASSAGQGSSPLHF.

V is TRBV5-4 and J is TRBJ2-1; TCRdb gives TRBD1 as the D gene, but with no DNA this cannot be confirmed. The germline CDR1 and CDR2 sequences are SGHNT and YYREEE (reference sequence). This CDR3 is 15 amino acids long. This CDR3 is CASSLGSGVGNEQFF. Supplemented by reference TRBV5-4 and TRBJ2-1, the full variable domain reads ETGVTQSPTHLIKTRGQQVTLRCSSQSGHNTVSWYQQALGQGPQFIFQYYREEENGRGNFPPRFSGLQFPNYSSELNVNALELDDSALYLCASSLGSGVGNEQFFGPGTRLTVL.

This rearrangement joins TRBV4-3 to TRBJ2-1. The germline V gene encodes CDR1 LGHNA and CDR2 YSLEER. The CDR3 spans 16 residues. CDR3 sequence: CASSQDFRSSYNEQFF.

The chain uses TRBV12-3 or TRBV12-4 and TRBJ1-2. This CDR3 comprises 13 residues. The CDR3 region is CASMEAVPYGYTF.

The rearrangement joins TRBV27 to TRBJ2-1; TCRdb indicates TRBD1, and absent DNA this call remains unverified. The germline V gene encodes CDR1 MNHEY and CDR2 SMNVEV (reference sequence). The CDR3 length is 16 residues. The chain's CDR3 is CASSSIQGQESNEQFF.

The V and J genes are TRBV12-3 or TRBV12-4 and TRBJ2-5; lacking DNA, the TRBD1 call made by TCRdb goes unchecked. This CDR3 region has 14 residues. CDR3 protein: CASRNTWGGETQYF.

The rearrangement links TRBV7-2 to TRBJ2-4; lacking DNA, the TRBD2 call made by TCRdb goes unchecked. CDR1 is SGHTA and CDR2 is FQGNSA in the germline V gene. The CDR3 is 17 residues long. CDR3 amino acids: CASSLAPGLLAKNIQYF.

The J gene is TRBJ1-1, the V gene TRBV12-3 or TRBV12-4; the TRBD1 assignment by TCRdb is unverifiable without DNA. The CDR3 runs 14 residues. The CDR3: CASSFQGANTEAFF.

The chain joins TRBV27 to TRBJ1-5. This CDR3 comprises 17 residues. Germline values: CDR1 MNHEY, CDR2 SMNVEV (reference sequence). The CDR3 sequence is CASSLLGGDLSNQPQHF.

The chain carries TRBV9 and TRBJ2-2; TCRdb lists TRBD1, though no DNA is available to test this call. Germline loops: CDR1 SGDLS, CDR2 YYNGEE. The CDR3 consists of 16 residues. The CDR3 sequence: CASSQWGDLMTGELFF.

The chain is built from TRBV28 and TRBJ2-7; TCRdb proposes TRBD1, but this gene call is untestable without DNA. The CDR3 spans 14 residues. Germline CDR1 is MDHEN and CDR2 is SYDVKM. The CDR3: CASSPDRFRYEQYF.

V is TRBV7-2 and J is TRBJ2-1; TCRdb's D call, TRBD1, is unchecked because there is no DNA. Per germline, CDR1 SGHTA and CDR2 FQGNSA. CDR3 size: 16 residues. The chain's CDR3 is CASSSWDRSSYNEQFF.

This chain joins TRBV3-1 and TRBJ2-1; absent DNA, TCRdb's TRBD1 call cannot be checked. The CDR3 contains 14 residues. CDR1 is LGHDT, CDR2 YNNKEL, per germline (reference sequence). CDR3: CASSQGADRRHEFF.

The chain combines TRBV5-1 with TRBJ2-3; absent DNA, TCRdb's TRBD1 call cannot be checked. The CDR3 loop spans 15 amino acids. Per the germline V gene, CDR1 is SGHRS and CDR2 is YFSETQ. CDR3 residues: CASSQGQISTDTQYF.

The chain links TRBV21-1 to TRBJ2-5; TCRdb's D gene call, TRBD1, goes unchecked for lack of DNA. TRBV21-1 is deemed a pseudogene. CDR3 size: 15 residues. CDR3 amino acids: CASKIVRPGIETQYF.

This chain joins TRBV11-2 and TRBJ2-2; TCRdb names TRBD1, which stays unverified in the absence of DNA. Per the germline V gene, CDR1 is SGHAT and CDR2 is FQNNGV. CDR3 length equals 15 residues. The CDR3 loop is CASSLGQGRPGELFF.

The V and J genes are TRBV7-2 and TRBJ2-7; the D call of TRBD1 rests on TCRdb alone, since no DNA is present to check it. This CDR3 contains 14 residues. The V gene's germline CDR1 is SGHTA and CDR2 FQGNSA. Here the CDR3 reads CASSFPGSEMQQYF.

CDR3 loop: CAWSSLGVSTDTQYF. The chain joins TRBV30 to TRBJ2-3; the TCRdb call, TRBD2, lacks DNA for checking. Germline CDR1 reads GTSNPN; CDR2 reads SVGIG (reference sequence). The CDR3 is 15 residues long. Based on the CDR3 plus reference TRBV30 and TRBJ2-3, the full variable domain is SQTIHQWPATLVQPVGSPLSLECTVEGTSNPNLYWYRQAAGRGLQLLFYSVGIGQISSEVPQNLSASRPQDRQFILSSKKLLLSDSGFYLCAWSSLGVSTDTQYFGPGTRLTVL.

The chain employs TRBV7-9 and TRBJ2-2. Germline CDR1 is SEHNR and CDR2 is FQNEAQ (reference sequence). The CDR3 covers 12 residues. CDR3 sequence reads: CALRQNTGELFF.

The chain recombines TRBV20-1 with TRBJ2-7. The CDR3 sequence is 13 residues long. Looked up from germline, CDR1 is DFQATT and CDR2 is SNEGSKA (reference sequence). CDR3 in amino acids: CSARVPTAYEQYF.

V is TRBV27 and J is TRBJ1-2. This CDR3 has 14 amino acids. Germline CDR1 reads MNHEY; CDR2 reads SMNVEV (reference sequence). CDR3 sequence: CASGTLVATGGYTF.

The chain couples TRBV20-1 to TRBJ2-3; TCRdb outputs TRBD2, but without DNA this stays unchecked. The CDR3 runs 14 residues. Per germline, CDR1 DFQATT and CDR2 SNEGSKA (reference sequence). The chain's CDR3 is CSARGLELTDTQYF.

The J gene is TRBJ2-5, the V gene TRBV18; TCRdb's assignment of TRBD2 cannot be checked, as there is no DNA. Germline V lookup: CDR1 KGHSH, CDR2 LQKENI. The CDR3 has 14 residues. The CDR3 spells CASSPSGSQETQYF.

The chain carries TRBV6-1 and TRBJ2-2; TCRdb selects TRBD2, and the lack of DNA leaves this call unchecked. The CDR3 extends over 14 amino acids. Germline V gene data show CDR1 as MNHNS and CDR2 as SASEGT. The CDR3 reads CASRDREDTGELFF.